The rows below give T cell receptor beta chains drawn from one sample of a study of blood T cells in healthy people across ages. TCRdb analysed the 5' RACE reads with MiXCR anew, one entry per CDR3 protein. This table has about 1.6 million distinct CDR3 sequences, about 32% appearing once. Specimen: blood. The receptor set was obtained from a woman in her 30s in good health. CDR3s include the opening cysteine and the closing phenylalanine or tryptophan. D genes are given only for firm matches. Only part of the rows carry a size: once, few, many, or a class if the clone is expanded.

abundance,j_gene,d_gene,v_gene,CDR3aa,CDR3nt
-,TRBJ2-5,TRBD1,TRBV3-1,CASSPQGARSETQYF,TGTGCCAGCAGCCCTCAGGGGGCCCGAAGCGAGACCCAGTACTTC
many,TRBJ2-7,-,TRBV10-3,CAIKAAAELYEQYF,TGTGCCATCAAAGCGGCAGCTGAACTCTACGAGCAGTACTTC
-,TRBJ1-2,-,TRBV7-9,CASSWVGSGGYTF,TGTGCCAGCAGCTGGGTGGGGTCTGGTGGCTACACCTTC
few,TRBJ2-1,-,TRBV15,CATSRGGAGDNEQFF,TGTGCCACCAGCAGAGGCGGGGCAGGGGACAATGAGCAGTTCTTC
-,TRBJ2-7,-,TRBV7-2,CASSLEAIGNEQYF,TGTGCCAGCAGCTTAGAGGCTATCGGCAACGAGCAGTACTTC
-,TRBJ2-1,-,TRBV20-1,CSIASRDNEQFF,TGCAGCATCGCTTCGAGAGACAATGAGCAGTTCTTC
few,TRBJ2-1,-,TRBV6-5,CATQRGSSYNEQFF,TGTGCCACCCAAAGGGGGAGCTCCTACAATGAGCAGTTCTTC
few,TRBJ2-1,TRBD2,TRBV20-1,CSRTSGSNEQFF,TGCAGTCGGACTAGCGGGAGTAATGAGCAGTTCTTC
-,TRBJ2-7,-,TRBV13,CASSQRITYEQYF,TGTGCCAGCAGCCAACGAATTACCTACGAGCAGTACTTC
-,TRBJ2-7,-,TRBV2,CASSGGRGFSYEQYF,TGTGCCAGCAGTGGTGGCAGGGGATTCTCCTACGAGCAGTACTTC
-,TRBJ2-7,TRBD1,TRBV6-1,CASSGTGDYGQYF,TGTGCCAGCAGTGGGACAGGTGACTACGGGCAGTACTTC
few,TRBJ2-4,-,TRBV5-1,CASSLPTNSGPAGMEQYF,TGCGCCAGCAGCTTGCCTACGAATAGTGGGCCTGCCGGGATGGAGCAGTACTTC
-,TRBJ2-7,-,TRBV9,CASSYSGTATYEQYF,TGTGCCAGCAGTTATTCCGGGACGGCTACCTACGAGCAGTACTTC
few,TRBJ2-1,TRBD2,TRBV20-1,CSARRLAANEQFF,TGCAGTGCTAGGCGGCTAGCGGCCAATGAGCAGTTCTTC
-,TRBJ2-5,TRBD1,TRBV18,CASSPSRTGGWETQYF,TGTGCCAGCTCACCCTCCCGGACAGGGGGCTGGGAGACCCAGTACTTC
many,TRBJ2-7,-,TRBV10-3,CAIGTPPYEQYF,TGTGCCATCGGGACTCCTCCCTACGAGCAGTACTTC
-,TRBJ2-5,-,TRBV6-4,CASSVNRAETQYF,TGTGCCAGCAGTGTAAACAGGGCTGAGACCCAGTACTTC
-,TRBJ1-6,-,TRBV2,CASSVRGMDSPLHF,TGTGCCAGCAGTGTTCGGGGGATGGATTCACCCCTCCACTTT
-,TRBJ1-2,-,TRBV20-1,CSARKRGDGYTF,TGCAGTGCTAGAAAGCGTGGCGATGGCTACACCTTC
-,TRBJ2-1,-,TRBV14,CASSHGGRGDNEQFF,TGTGCCAGCAGCCATGGGGGCAGGGGGGACAATGAGCAGTTCTTC
once,TRBJ1-1,-,TRBV6-1,CASTRLTEAFF,TGTGCCAGCACGAGACTCACTGAAGCTTTCTTT
-,TRBJ2-5,-,TRBV18,CASSPLGVYQETQYF,TGTGCCAGCTCACCTCTTGGGGTGTACCAAGAGACCCAGTACTTC
-,TRBJ2-2,TRBD2,TRBV6-2/TRBV6-3,CASSSGLAANTGELFF,TGTGCCAGCAGTTCGGGACTAGCCGCGAACACCGGGGAGCTGTTTTTT
many,TRBJ2-7,-,TRBV7-9,CASSLGLIYEQYF,TGTGCCAGCAGTTTAGGATTAATTTACGAGCAGTACTTC
-,TRBJ2-7,TRBD2,TRBV29-1,CSVVGGRGYEQYF,TGCAGCGTTGTGGGCGGGAGGGGGTACGAGCAGTACTTC
few,TRBJ2-5,TRBD2,TRBV4-1,CASSQVSSGGMETQYF,TGCGCCAGCAGCCAAGTGTCCAGCGGGGGCATGGAGACCCAGTACTTC
-,TRBJ1-2,TRBD1,TRBV10-2,CASRGGTEYGYTF,TGCGCCAGCAGGGGGGGGACAGAGTATGGCTACACCTTC
-,TRBJ2-3,-,TRBV10-3,CAIRGGSTDTQYF,TGTGCCATACGTGGCGGGAGCACAGATACGCAGTATTTT
-,TRBJ2-3,TRBD1,TRBV12-3/TRBV12-4,CASSKTGVRTDVRYF,TGTGCCAGCAGTAAGACAGGGGTGAGAACAGATGTGCGGTATTTT
few,TRBJ1-5,TRBD1,TRBV6-1,CASSDRQGRGQLRHQPQHF,TGTGCCAGCAGTGACCGACAGGGACGGGGCCAACTAAGGCATCAGCCCCAGCATTTT
-,TRBJ2-3,TRBD2,TRBV7-3,CASSELAGRTDTQYF,TGTGCCAGCAGCGAACTAGCGGGAAGAACAGATACGCAGTATTTT
-,TRBJ2-3,TRBD2,TRBV11-2,CASSRWTSGTDAQYF,TGTGCCAGCAGCCGCTGGACTAGCGGCACAGATGCGCAGTATTTT
few,TRBJ2-1,TRBD2,TRBV28,CASSRRAQSSGTDEQFF,TGTGCCAGCAGTCGTAGAGCCCAATCTAGCGGGACCGATGAGCAGTTCTTC
few,TRBJ2-4,-,TRBV7-6,CASSLVGQTGNIQYF,TGTGCCAGCAGCTTAGTCGGACAGACCGGGAACATTCAGTACTTC
few,TRBJ1-1,-,TRBV7-2,CASSPGLVNTEAFF,TGTGCCAGCAGCCCGGGTTTAGTGAACACTGAAGCTTTCTTT
few,TRBJ1-2,TRBD1,TRBV4-1,CASSPPRFRGSDYGYTF,TGCGCCAGCAGCCCACCCCGGTTCAGGGGGTCTGACTATGGCTACACCTTC
few,TRBJ2-1,TRBD2,TRBV6-5,CASTNIAGGGNEQFF,TGTGCCAGCACTAATATAGCGGGGGGCGGTAATGAGCAGTTCTTC
-,TRBJ2-3,-,TRBV7-9,CASSFLHTGTVYTDTQYF,TGTGCCAGCAGTTTCTTGCACACCGGGACGGTTTACACAGATACGCAGTATTTT
-,TRBJ2-7,-,TRBV5-1,CASSPSVGVVNEQYF,TGCGCCAGCAGCCCCTCCGTCGGGGTTGTCAACGAGCAGTACTTC
few,TRBJ2-5,-,TRBV29-1,CSVREYQETQYF,TGCAGCGTCAGGGAGTACCAAGAGACCCAGTACTTC
-,TRBJ2-7,TRBD1,TRBV18,CASSRGQGANYEQYF,TGTGCCAGCTCACGGGGACAGGGGGCGAACTACGAGCAGTACTTC
-,TRBJ2-1,TRBD1,TRBV6-5,CASSIRDRSYNEQFF,TGTGCCAGCAGCATCCGGGACAGATCCTACAATGAGCAGTTCTTC
few,TRBJ2-2,TRBD2,TRBV4-2,CASSQDLAGEVGELFF,TGTGCCAGCAGCCAAGACCTAGCGGGAGAGGTCGGGGAGCTGTTTTTT
-,TRBJ2-3,-,TRBV6-5,CVSTPLGTDTQYF,TGTGTCAGCACCCCCTTAGGGACAGATACGCAGTATTTT
-,TRBJ2-5,TRBD2,TRBV20-1,CSARQLAGGSIYGQYF,TGCAGTGCTAGACAGCTAGCGGGGGGTTCTATTTACGGGCAGTACTTC
-,TRBJ1-2,-,TRBV30,CAWSRRLHGYTF,TGTGCCTGGTCCCGGAGACTACATGGCTACACCTTC
-,TRBJ1-1,-,TRBV25-1,CASSEYAGNTEAFF,TGTGCCAGCAGTGAATATGCTGGGAACACTGAAGCTTTCTTT
few,TRBJ2-7,TRBD2,TRBV28,CASSRPRVGGSDEQYF,TGTGCCAGCAGTCGCCCCCGCGTGGGAGGGTCCGACGAGCAGTACTTC
few,TRBJ2-2,-,TRBV11-1,CASSPPGANTGELFF,TGTGCCAGCAGCCCTCCGGGCGCGAACACCGGGGAGCTGTTTTTT
-,TRBJ2-1,TRBD1,TRBV2,CASRGTGGEVYNEQFF,TGTGCCAGCAGGGGGACAGGGGGCGAGGTCTACAATGAGCAGTTCTTC
few,TRBJ2-5,-,TRBV10-3,CAISESDRGKTQYF,TGTGCCATCAGTGAGTCAGACCGGGGGAAGACCCAGTACTTC
-,TRBJ1-2,-,TRBV3-1,CASSQEGRGYYGYTF,TGTGCCAGCAGCCAAGAGGGTCGTGGCTACTATGGCTACACCTTC
few,TRBJ1-1,TRBD1,TRBV20-1,CSASRDRDWPEAFF,TGCAGTGCTAGCCGGGACAGGGATTGGCCTGAAGCTTTCTTT
few,TRBJ2-1,-,TRBV27,CARVGDSGCSYNEQFF,TGTGCCAGAGTTGGGGACAGCGGGTGCTCCTACAATGAGCAGTTCTTC